These T cell receptor beta chains were read from a single sample in a study of blood T cell repertoires in COVID-19. Measured with immunoSEQ multiplex PCR; TCRdb has only the in-frame clones, and not every one. The sample includes fewer than 300,000 clones, roughly 85% of them seen just once. Specimen: peripheral blood. The receptors originated from a human donor in a cohort sampled during active COVID-19. Each CDR3 is given with its conserved first and last residue. Each record gives: clone size, D gene, V gene, J gene, CDR3 DNA, CDR3 protein. D genes are given only for firm matches. Clone sizes are given selectively: once, few, many, or a class where the clone is expanded.

>NA|TRBD1|TRBV9|TRBJ2-1
TGTGCCAGCAGCGTATCCCGGGTAGTGACAGGGGGGTACAATGAGCAGTTCTTC
CASSVSRVVTGGYNEQFF
>NA|TRBD2|TRBV14|TRBJ2-3
TGTGCCAGCAGCTTACTAGCGGGAGTAGATACGCAGTATTTT
CASSLLAGVDTQYF
>once|TRBD1|TRBV10-2|TRBJ1-1
TGCGCCAGTTCCTACAGGGGAAGGACTGAAGCTTTCTTT
CASSYRGRTEAFF
>NA|TRBD2|TRBV3-1/TRBV3-2|TRBJ2-1
TGTGCCAGCAGGCGGACTAGCGTAAACAATGAGCAGTTCTTC
CASRRTSVNNEQFF
>once|TRBD2|TRBV6-5|TRBJ2-1
TGTGCCAGCAGCTTCCGAGCGGGAGTCTCAAATGAGCAGTTCTTC
CASSFRAGVSNEQFF
>NA|TRBD2|TRBV6-6|TRBJ2-2
TGTGCCAGCAGTTACTCAGCGGGAGCGGAGACCGGGGAGCTGTTTTTT
CASSYSAGAETGELFF
>NA|NA|TRBV28|TRBJ1-1
TGTGCCAGCAGTTTGAGCAGCGTACCGTCGTACACTGAAGCTTTCTTT
CASSLSSVPSYTEAFF
>NA|NA|TRBV18|TRBJ1-1
TGTGCCAGCTCACCACGTGGGGGCTGGGACACTGAAGCTTTCTTT
CASSPRGGWDTEAFF
>once|NA|TRBV19|TRBJ1-5
TGTGCCAGTAGCACTACTGGGTTGAGCAATCAGCCCCAGCATTTT
CASSTTGLSNQPQHF
>once|NA|TRBV21-1|TRBJ2-4
TGTGCCAGCAGCAAAACCCAGGCCAAGGACAAAAACATTCAGTACTTC
CASSKTQAKDKNIQYF
>once|TRBD2|TRBV7-2|TRBJ2-7
TGTGCCAGCAGCTTAGGGCGGGAGAGGGCCTACGAGCAGTACTTC
CASSLGRERAYEQYF
>NA|NA|TRBV2|TRBJ2-7
TGTGCCAGCAGTGAAAGCGAGAGCTCCTACGAGCAGTACTTC
CASSESESSYEQYF
>NA|NA|TRBV28|TRBJ1-2
TGTGCCAGCAGTTTATCGGGTACTAACTATGGCTACACCTTC
CASSLSGTNYGYTF
>few|TRBD1|TRBV5-1|TRBJ2-3
TGCGCCAGCAGCTTACAGGGGATCAATGGAGATACGCAGTATTTT
CASSLQGINGDTQYF
>NA|NA|TRBV5-1|TRBJ2-1
TGCGCCAGCAGCTTGGCCGGTGGGGGCCAAAATGAGCAGTTCTTC
CASSLAGGGQNEQFF
>NA|NA|TRBV6-6|TRBJ2-4
TGTGCCAGCAGCACCGATCCGGGTGCGGACATTCAGTACTTC
CASSTDPGADIQYF
>NA|TRBD2|TRBV14|TRBJ2-1
TGTGCCAGCAGCCAAGATGAACGGACTAGCGGGAGATCCTACAATGAGCAGTTCTTC
CASSQDERTSGRSYNEQFF
>NA|TRBD2|TRBV29-1|TRBJ2-2
TGCAGCGGTGGACTAGCGGGAGCCGGGGAGCTGTTTTTT
CSGGLAGAGELFF
>once|NA|TRBV4-1|TRBJ2-7
TGCGCCAGCAGCCATGTCGGGGTCTCCTACGAGCAGTACTTC
CASSHVGVSYEQYF
>NA|NA|TRBV7-2|TRBJ1-2
TGTGCCAGCAGCCTGACAGACCCCTATGGCTACACCTTC
CASSLTDPYGYTF
>NA|NA|TRBV12-3/TRBV12-4|TRBJ1-2
TGTGCCAGCAGTCTCCAGGGGACCGGCGGCTACACCTTC
CASSLQGTGGYTF
>NA|NA|TRBV18|TRBJ2-5
TGTGCCAGCTCACCTACAACAGTAGAAGAGACCCAGTACTTC
CASSPTTVEETQYF
>NA|TRBD1|TRBV19|TRBJ1-2
TGTGCCAGTAAAAGGGACAGGGGTGCGGTATATGGCTACACCTTC
CASKRDRGAVYGYTF
>NA|NA|TRBV21-1|TRBJ2-3
TGTGCCAGCAGCAAACGTTGCCCACGACACTCAGATACGCAGTATTTT
CASSKRCPRHSDTQYF
>NA|NA|TRBV12-3/TRBV12-4|TRBJ2-5
TGTGCCAGCAGTCCTAGCCTACAAGAGACCCAGTACTTC
CASSPSLQETQYF
>NA|TRBD1|TRBV5-1|TRBJ2-1
TGCGCCAGCAGCTTGCTGTCCGGGACAGGGCACAATGAGCAGTTCTTC
CASSLLSGTGHNEQFF
>few|NA|TRBV4-2|TRBJ1-2
TGTGCCAGCAGCCAAGACAGGGGTGGAGTTAACTATGGCTACACCTTC
CASSQDRGGVNYGYTF
>few|TRBD2|TRBV5-4|TRBJ2-2
TGTGCCAGCAGCCTAACTAGCGGACCAAACACCGGGGAGCTGTTTTTT
CASSLTSGPNTGELFF
>NA|TRBD2|TRBV5-1|TRBJ2-5
TGCGCCAGCAGCTTGGCGGTGGGAGGGGAGACCCAGTACTTC
CASSLAVGGETQYF
>few|TRBD1|TRBV6-5|TRBJ1-2
TGTGCCAGCAGTTCGACGGGACAGGGAAACTATGGCTACACCTTC
CASSSTGQGNYGYTF
>NA|NA|TRBV6-6|TRBJ1-3
TGTGCCAGCAGCTCCGGAATCCCGGGTGGAAACACCATATATTTT
CASSSGIPGGNTIYF
>NA|TRBD2|TRBV11-2|TRBJ2-7
TGTGCCAGCAGCCCTCTCGGGAGGCCCTCCTACGAGCAGTACTTC
CASSPLGRPSYEQYF
>NA|TRBD1|TRBV28|TRBJ2-2
TGTGCCAGCACGCCGGGACAGGGGGTGGTGTTTTTT
CASTPGQGVVFF
>NA|NA|TRBV6-5|TRBJ2-7
TGTGCCAGCTCCGTGGAGGCCGACTACGAGCAGTACTTC
CASSVEADYEQYF
>NA|TRBD2|TRBV5-5|TRBJ2-1
TGTGCCAGCAGCTTGGGCCTAGCGGGAGGAAATAATGAGCAGTTCTTC
CASSLGLAGGNNEQFF
>NA|TRBD1|TRBV3-1/TRBV3-2|TRBJ1-4
TGTGCCAGCAGCCAAGTCAGGGGGACTAATGAAAAACTGTTTTTT
CASSQVRGTNEKLFF
>once|NA|TRBV15|TRBJ1-6
TGTGCCACCAGTAAGAGATGGGGGGAGACCTATAATTCACCCCTCCACTTT
CATSKRWGETYNSPLHF
>NA|TRBD2|TRBV14|TRBJ2-1
TGTGCCAGCAGCCAAGCCGGGAGAACTAGCGGGCTTACCTACAATGAGCAGTTCTTC
CASSQAGRTSGLTYNEQFF
>NA|TRBD1|TRBV7-2|TRBJ1-4
TGTGCCAGCAGCCCAGGGGGCGCAGCTAATGAAAAACTGTTTTTT
CASSPGGAANEKLFF
>NA|NA|TRBV9|TRBJ1-3
TGTGCCAGCAGCTCCTGGGCGGGGGACTCTGGAAACACCATATATTTT
CASSSWAGDSGNTIYF